These 10 T cell receptor beta chains originate from one sample sequenced in a study of T-cell reconstitution after alpha-beta-depleted transplantation in children. Researchers prepared the TCRbeta library using unique molecular identifiers, the study reports. A single record per CDR3 protein comes from TCRdb applying MiXCR to the PCR reads. This table has 200,000 or so distinct CDR3 sequences, roughly 7.1% appearing once. Sequenced material: PBMCs, taken before TCRalphabeta/CD19-depleted stem cell transplant. All receptors come from a boy between 2 and 10 years old with acute lymphoblastic leukemia, due to receive a stem cell transplant.

In its sample, this clonotype was seen a few times. This chain connects TRBV29-1 to TRBJ1-2; 7 positions match TRBD1. With 3 bases clipped from V and 2 bases from J, the junction kept 0 bases outside the gene matches. The CDR3 spans 12 residues. Germline V gene lookup returns CDR1 SQVTM and CDR2 ANQGSEA. CDR3 DNA sequence: TGCAGCGTTGAGACAGGGAACTATGGCTACACCTTC. Amino acids: CSVETGNYGYTF.

The gene calls are TRBV7-9 and TRBJ2-2, with TRBD1 matching over 10 bases. The CDR3 contains 16 residues. Germline values: CDR1 SEHNR, CDR2 FQNEAQ (reference sequence). With V trimmed by 5 bases and J by 2 bases, 5 bases remained unmatched. CDR3 region: CASSRQGAPNTGELFF. CDR3 nucleotides: TGTGCCAGCAGCAGACAGGGGGCTCCAAACACCGGGGAGCTGTTTTTT. Complete variable domain (other parts from reference TRBV7-9 and TRBJ2-2): DTGVSQNPRHKITKRGQNVTFRCDPISEHNRLYWYRQTLGQGPEFLTYFQNEAQLEKSRLLSDRFSAERPKGSFSTLEIQRTEQGDSAMYLCASSRQGAPNTGELFFGEGSRLTVL.

The sample holds many counts of this clonotype. This chain joins TRBV20-1 and TRBJ1-5; D remains ambiguous. The length of the CDR3 is 13 residues. Trimming shortened V by 1 base and J by 4 bases, and 8 bases separated the two germline ends. Looked up from germline, CDR1 is DFQATT and CDR2 is SNEGSKA (reference sequence). CDR3 nucleotide sequence: TGCAGTGCTAGAGGCGGATTAAATCAGCCCCAGCATTTT. It is translated as CSARGGLNQPQHF.

Only a few counts were recorded for this clonotype. This chain uses TRBV10-2 with TRBJ2-3; 9 positions match TRBD2. Germline-derived CDR1 and CDR2 are WSHSY and SAAADI. V lost 3 bases, J lost 1 base, and 14 bases stayed unmatched. This CDR3 spans 19 amino acids. CDR3 residues: CASSESLAGGWGGTDTQYF. Here the CDR3 DNA reads TGCGCCAGCAGTGAATCGCTTGCGGGAGGGTGGGGAGGCACAGATACGCAGTATTTT.

This clonotype was seen ten or more times. J is TRBJ2-5 and V is TRBV24-1; D possibly uses TRBD1 or TRBD2 (5 bases each). The CDR3 is 15 amino acids. V lost 0 bases to trimming and J lost 5 bases, with 12 bases between them. The germline V gene encodes CDR1 KGHDR and CDR2 SFDVKD. CDR3 sequence: CATSDLAGTGETQYF. The CDR3 DNA reads as TGTGCCACCAGTGATTTGGCAGGGACGGGTGAGACCCAGTACTTC.

This clonotype was counted at least ten times. This sequence joins TRBV5-1 and TRBJ2-5, with 7 bases identical to TRBD1. Per germline, CDR1 SGHRS and CDR2 YFSETQ. The CDR3 is 15 residues long. Germline trimming cut 4 bases from V and 4 bases from J; bases unmatched to any gene: 10. CDR3 sequence reads: CASSTDRVFSETQYF. CDR3 nucleotide sequence: TGCGCCAGCAGCACCGACAGGGTTTTTTCAGAGACCCAGTACTTC.

This rearrangement joins TRBV28 to TRBJ2-5; D possibly corresponds to TRBD1 (5 bases). The CDR3 is made up of 13 amino acids. Trimming stripped 4 bases from V and 5 bases from J, with 11 bases between. CDR1 is MDHEN, CDR2 SYDVKM, per germline. CDR3 sequence reads: CASSSQVRETQYF. In nucleotides, the CDR3 is TGTGCCAGCAGTTCACAGGTTCGGGAGACCCAGTACTTC.

The chain couples TRBV6-2 or TRBV6-3 to TRBJ2-3; 14 nucleotides match TRBD2. V shed 4 bases and J 4 bases; nucleotides not matched to a gene: 19. CDR1 is MNHEY, CDR2 SVGEGT, per germline. This CDR3 comprises 21 residues. CDR3 protein: CASSSFPPGLAGDLRADTQYF. CDR3 in DNA: TGTGCCAGCAGTTCCTTTCCTCCGGGACTAGCGGGAGATCTCCGGGCAGATACGCAGTATTTT.

In its sample, this clonotype was seen many times. V gene TRBV5-5 combines with J gene TRBJ2-5, with 7 bases that match TRBD1. The CDR3 is made up of 14 amino acids. The V gene end was trimmed by 3 bases and the J gene end by 2 bases; junction bases not matched to a gene: 4. Germline values: CDR1 SGHKS, CDR2 YYEKEE (reference sequence). CDR3 bases: TGTGCCAGCAGCTGGGGGACAGAACAAGAGACCCAGTACTTC. Its protein product is CASSWGTEQETQYF.

V and J are TRBV3-1 and TRBJ2-1, with 11 bases aligning to TRBD1. V lost 1 base to trimming and J lost 3 bases; unmatched junction nucleotides: 2. Looked up from germline, CDR1 is LGHDT and CDR2 is YNNKEL (reference sequence). The length of the CDR3 is 16 residues. The CDR3 sequence is CASSQGTGGFYNEQFF. The CDR3 coding sequence is TGTGCCAGCAGCCAAGGGACAGGGGGCTTCTACAATGAGCAGTTCTTC.